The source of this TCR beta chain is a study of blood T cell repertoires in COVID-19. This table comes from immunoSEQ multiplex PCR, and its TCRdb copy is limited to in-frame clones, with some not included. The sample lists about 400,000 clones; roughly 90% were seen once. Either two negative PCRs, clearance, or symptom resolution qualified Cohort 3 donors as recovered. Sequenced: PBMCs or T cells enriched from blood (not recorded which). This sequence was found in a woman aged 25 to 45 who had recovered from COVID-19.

The CDR3 sequence: CASSLDDRAAEAFF. DNA of the CDR3: TGTGCCAGCAGCTTAGACGACAGGGCTGCTGAAGCTTTCTTT. The chain couples TRBV7-9 to TRBJ1-1, with 7 bases lining up with TRBD1. CDR1 is SEHNR, CDR2 FQNEAQ, per germline (reference sequence). The trim removed 1 base at V and 6 bases at J, leaving 5 bases unmatched. The CDR3 loop spans 14 amino acids.